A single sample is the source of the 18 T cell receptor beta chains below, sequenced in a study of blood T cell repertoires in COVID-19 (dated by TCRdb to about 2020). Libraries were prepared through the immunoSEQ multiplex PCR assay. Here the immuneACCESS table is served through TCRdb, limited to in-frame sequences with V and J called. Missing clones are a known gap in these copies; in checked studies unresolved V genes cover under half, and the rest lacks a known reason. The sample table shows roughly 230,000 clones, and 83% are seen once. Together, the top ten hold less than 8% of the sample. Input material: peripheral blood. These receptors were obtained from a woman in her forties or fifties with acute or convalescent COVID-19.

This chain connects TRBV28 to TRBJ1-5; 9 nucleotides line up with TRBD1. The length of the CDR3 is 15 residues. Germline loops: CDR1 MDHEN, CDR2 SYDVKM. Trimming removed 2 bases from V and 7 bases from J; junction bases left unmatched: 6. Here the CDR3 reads CASSLPDRGAQPQHF. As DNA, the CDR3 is TGTGCCAGCAGTTTACCGGACAGGGGCGCCCAGCCCCAGCATTTT.

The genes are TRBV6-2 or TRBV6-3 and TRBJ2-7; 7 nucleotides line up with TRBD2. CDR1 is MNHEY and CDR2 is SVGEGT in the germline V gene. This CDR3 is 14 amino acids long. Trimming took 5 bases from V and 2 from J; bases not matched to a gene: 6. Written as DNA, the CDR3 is TGTGCCAGCAGTCTGGCGGGAGCCACCTACGAGCAGTACTTC. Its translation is CASSLAGATYEQYF.

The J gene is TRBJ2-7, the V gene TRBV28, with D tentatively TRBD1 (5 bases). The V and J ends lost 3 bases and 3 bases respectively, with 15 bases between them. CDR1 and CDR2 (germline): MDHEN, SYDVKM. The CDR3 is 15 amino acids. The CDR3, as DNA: TGTGCCAGCAGTTTGTGGCAGGGTGGCGGCTACGAGCAGTACTTC. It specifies CASSLWQGGGYEQYF.

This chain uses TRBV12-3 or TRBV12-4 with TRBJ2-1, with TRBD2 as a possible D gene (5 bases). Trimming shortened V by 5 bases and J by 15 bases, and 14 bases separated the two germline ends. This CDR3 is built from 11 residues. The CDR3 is CASSASGWWFF. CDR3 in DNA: TGTGCCAGCAGTGCATCGGGATGGTGGTTCTTC.

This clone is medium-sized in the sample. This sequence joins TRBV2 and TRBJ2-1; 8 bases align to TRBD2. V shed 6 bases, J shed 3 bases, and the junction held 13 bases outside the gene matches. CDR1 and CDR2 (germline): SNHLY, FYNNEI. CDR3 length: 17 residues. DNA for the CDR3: TGTGCCAGCAGCGCCTCCCTCACTAGCGGAAACTACAATGAGCAGTTCTTC. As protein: CASSASLTSGNYNEQFF.

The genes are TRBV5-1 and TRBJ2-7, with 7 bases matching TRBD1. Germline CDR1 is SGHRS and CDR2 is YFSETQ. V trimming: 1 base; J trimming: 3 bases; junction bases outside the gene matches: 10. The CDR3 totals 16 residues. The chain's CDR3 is CASSLTGADTNYEQYF. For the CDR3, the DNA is TGCGCCAGCAGCTTGACAGGGGCTGATACCAACTACGAGCAGTACTTC. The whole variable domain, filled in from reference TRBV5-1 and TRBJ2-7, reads KAGVTQTPRYLIKTRGQQVTLSCSPISGHRSVSWYQQTPGQGLQFLFEYFSETQRNKGNFPGRFSGRQFSNSRSEMNVSTLELGDSALYLCASSLTGADTNYEQYFGPGTRLTVT.

The CDR3 sequence is CASSQGEGANYGYTF. As DNA, the CDR3 is TGCGCCAGCAGCCAAGGGGAAGGGGCCAACTATGGCTACACCTTC. This chain uses TRBV4-1 with TRBJ1-2; weak D call: TRBD1 (5 bases). This CDR3 region has 15 residues. V was shortened by 1 base and J by 2 bases, with 11 bases between the two germline ends. CDR1 is MGHRA and CDR2 is YSYEKL in the germline V gene.

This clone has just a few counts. CDR3 bases: TGTGCCAGTAGTCCCAGTCGGGACAGCAAGTATGGCTACACCTTC. It specifies CASSPSRDSKYGYTF. The chain couples TRBV19 to TRBJ1-2; TRBD1 matches 7 bases. V shed 5 bases and J 5 bases; nucleotides not matched to a gene: 11. The CDR3 loop spans 15 amino acids. CDR1 is LNHDA and CDR2 is SQIVND in the germline V gene (reference sequence).

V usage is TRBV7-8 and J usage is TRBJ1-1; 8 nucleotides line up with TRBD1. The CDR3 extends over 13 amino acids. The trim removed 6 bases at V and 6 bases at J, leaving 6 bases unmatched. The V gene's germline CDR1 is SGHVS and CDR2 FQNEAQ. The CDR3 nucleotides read TGTGCCAGCAGAACAGGGGGAACCGCTGAAGCTTTCTTT. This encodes CASRTGGTAEAFF.

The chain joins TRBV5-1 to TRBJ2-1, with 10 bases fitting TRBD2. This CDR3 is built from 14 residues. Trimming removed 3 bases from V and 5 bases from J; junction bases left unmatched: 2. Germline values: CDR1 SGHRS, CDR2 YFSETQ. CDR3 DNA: TGCGCCAGCAGCTCAGGACTAGCGGACAATGAGCAGTTCTTC. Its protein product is CASSSGLADNEQFF. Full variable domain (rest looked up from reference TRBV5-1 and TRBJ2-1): KAGVTQTPRYLIKTRGQQVTLSCSPISGHRSVSWYQQTPGQGLQFLFEYFSETQRNKGNFPGRFSGRQFSNSRSEMNVSTLELGDSALYLCASSSGLADNEQFFGPGTRLTVL.

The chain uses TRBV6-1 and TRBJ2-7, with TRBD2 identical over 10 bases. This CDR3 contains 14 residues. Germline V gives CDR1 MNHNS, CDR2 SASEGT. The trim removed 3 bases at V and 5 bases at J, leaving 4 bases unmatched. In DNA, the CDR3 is TGTGCCAGCAGTGATACTAGCGGGGCTGACGAGCAGTACTTC. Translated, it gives CASSDTSGADEQYF.

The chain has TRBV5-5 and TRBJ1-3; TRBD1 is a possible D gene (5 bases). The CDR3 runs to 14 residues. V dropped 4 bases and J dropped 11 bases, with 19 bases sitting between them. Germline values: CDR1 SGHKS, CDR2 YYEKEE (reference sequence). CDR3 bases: TGTGCCAGCAGCCCCGGGGGGAGGGCCAACGCCATATATTTT. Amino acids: CASSPGGRANAIYF.

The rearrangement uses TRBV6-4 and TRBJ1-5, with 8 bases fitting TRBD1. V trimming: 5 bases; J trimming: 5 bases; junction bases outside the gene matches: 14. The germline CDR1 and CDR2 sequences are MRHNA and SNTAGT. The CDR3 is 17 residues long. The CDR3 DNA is TGTGCCAGCAGTTACGCGTCACAGGGGGTCGCGGATCAGCCCCAGCATTTT. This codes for CASSYASQGVADQPQHF.

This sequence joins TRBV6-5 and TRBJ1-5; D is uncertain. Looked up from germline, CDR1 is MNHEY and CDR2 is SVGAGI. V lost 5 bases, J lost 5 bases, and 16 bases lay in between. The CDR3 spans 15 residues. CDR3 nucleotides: TGTGCCAGCAGTCGAGCCGGGTCCGTTCATCAGCCCCAGCATTTT. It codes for CASSRAGSVHQPQHF.

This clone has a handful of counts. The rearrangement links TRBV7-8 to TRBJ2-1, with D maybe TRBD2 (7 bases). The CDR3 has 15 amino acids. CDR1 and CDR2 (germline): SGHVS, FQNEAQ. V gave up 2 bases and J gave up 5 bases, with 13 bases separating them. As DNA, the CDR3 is TGTGCCAGCAGCTTATGGGGGGGCAAAAACAATGAGCAGTTCTTC. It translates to CASSLWGGKNNEQFF.

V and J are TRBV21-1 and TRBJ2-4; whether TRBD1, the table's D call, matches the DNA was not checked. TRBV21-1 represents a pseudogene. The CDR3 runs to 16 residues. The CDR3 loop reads CASSGIWAEAKNIQYF. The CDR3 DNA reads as TGTGCCAGCAGCGGCATTTGGGCCGAAGCCAAAAACATTCAGTACTTC.

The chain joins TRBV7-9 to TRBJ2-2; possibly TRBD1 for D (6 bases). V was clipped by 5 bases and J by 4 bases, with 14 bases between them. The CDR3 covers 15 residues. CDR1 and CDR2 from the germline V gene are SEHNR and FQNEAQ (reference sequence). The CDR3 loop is CASSASGTLTGELFF. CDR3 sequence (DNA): TGTGCCAGCAGCGCCTCCGGGACACTCACCGGGGAGCTGTTTTTT. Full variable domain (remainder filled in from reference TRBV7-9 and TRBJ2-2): DTGVSQNPRHKITKRGQNVTFRCDPISEHNRLYWYRQTLGQGPEFLTYFQNEAQLEKSRLLSDRFSAERPKGSFSTLEIQRTEQGDSAMYLCASSASGTLTGELFFGEGSRLTVL.

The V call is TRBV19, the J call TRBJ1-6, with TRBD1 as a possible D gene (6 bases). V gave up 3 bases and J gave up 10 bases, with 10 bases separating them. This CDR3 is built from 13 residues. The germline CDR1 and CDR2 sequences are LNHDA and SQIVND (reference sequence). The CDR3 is CASSMDRESPLHF. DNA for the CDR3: TGTGCCAGTAGTATGGACAGAGAATCACCCCTCCACTTT.